This T cell receptor beta chain was captured by sequencing in a study of blood T cells in healthy people across ages. For the second PCR, which ran for roughly 6 to 12 cycles, a sample-barcoded 5' primer and a J-beta primer mix were used. A single record per CDR3 protein comes from TCRdb applying MiXCR to the 5' RACE reads. The sample lists roughly 1,500,000 distinct CDR3 sequences; approximately 38% were seen once. The TCR sequence derives from a woman in her late teens or twenties in good health. The source material was blood.

CDR3 DNA: TGTGCCAGCAGGTCCACCAACGCCTACGAGCAGTACTTC. It encodes CASRSTNAYEQYF. The rearrangement joins TRBV6-2 or TRBV6-3 to TRBJ2-7; D uncertain. From germline, CDR1 is MNHEY and CDR2 SVGEGT. This CDR3 region has 13 residues. Trimming took off 6 bases at V and 2 bases at J, with 11 bases between the two ends.